This TCR beta chain was sequenced for a study of T cell responses to AZD1222 COVID-19 vaccine. The method was immunoSEQ multiplex PCR; TCRdb's version includes in-frame clones alone and lacks a portion of them. The data contain some 79,000 clones, around 81% of them singletons. Overall study results and limits: Of spike-specific TCRs, nearly half reportedly target regions left unmutated in variants. Among the donors, most were white British and more were female, and clonal diversity was possibly underestimated. No repertoire was sampled before or during the peak T cell response, only after it. Breadth and depth of Spike-specific TCRs rose after two AZD1222 doses.

This CDR3 has 12 residues. The germline V gene has CDR1 MNHEY and CDR2 SMNVEV (reference sequence). Trimming left V 2 bases short and J 1 base short, with 2 bases between. This clone has just a few counts. Its specificity is unknown. The chain couples TRBV27 to TRBJ1-1; no reliable D call. This TCR was sampled from an adult who received the AZD1222 COVID-19 vaccine. The sample consisted of peripheral blood, taken 28 days after the second AZD1222 dose. CDR3 residues: CASSLPNTEAFF. As DNA, the CDR3 is TGTGCCAGCAGTTTACCGAACACTGAAGCTTTCTTT.